This T cell receptor (beta chain) was recorded in a study of response to subunit inactivated influenza vaccine. Overall study results and limits: It was suggested by the authors that few new T cells are recruited by each seasonal influenza vaccination.

TCRdb re-analysed the RT-PCR reads in MiXCR, keeping a single row per CDR3 protein. The sample comprises around 760,000 distinct CDR3 sequences, over 11% of which are singletons, and 6.5% to 8.5% rests with the top ten. A remark on this clonotype: The antigen is unknown.

Germline loops: CDR1 MGHRA, CDR2 YSYEKL. V was trimmed by 0 bases and J by 3 bases, leaving 21 bases between them. This CDR3 comprises 19 residues. The source of this sequence is a middle-aged man who received an inactivated influenza vaccine. The sequencing here drew on PBMCs from blood, taken less than 15 days before vaccination. The chain links TRBV4-1 to TRBJ1-5, with D perhaps matching TRBD1 (6 bases). The CDR3, as DNA: TGCGCCAGCAGCCAAGACGGGTTCAGGTCAACAGGGAACAATCAGCCCCAGCATTTT. Protein sequence: CASSQDGFRSTGNNQPQHF.